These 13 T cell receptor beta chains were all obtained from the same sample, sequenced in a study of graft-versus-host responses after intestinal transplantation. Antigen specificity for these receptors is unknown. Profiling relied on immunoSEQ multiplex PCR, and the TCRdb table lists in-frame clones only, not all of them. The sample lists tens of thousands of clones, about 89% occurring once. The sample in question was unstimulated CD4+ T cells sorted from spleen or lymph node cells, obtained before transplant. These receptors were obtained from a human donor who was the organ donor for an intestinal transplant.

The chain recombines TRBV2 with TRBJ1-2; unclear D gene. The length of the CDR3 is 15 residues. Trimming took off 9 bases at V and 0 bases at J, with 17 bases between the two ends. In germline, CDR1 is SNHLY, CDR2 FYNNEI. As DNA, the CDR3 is TGTGCCAGTGCCGGTTACAGTACCACTAACTATGGCTACACCTTC. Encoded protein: CASAGYSTTNYGYTF.

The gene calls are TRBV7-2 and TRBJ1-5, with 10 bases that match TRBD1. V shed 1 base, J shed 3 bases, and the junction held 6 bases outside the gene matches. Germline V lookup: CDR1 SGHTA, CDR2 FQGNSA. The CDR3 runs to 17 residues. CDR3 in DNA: TGTGCCAGCAGCTTAGTGGGGACAGGGGCTTTCAATCAGCCCCAGCATTTT. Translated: CASSLVGTGAFNQPQHF.

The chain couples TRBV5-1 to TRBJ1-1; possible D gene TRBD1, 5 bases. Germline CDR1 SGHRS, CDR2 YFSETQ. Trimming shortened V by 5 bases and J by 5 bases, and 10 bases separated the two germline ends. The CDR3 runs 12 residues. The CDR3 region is CASSLQGTEAFF. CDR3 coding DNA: TGCGCCAGCAGTCTTCAGGGAACTGAAGCTTTCTTT.

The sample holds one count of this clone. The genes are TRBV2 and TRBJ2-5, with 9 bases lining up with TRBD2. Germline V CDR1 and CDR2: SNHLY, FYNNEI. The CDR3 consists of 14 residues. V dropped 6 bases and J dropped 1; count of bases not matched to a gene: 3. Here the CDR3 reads CASREGLAQETQYF. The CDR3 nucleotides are TGTGCCAGCAGGGAGGGACTAGCCCAAGAGACCCAGTACTTC.

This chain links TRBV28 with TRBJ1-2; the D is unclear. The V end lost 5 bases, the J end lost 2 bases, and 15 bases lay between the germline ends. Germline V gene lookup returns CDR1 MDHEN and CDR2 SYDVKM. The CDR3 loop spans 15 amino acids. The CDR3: CASSLTLGGNYGYTF. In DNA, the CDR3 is TGTGCCAGCAGTCTCACCTTAGGCGGAAACTATGGCTACACCTTC.

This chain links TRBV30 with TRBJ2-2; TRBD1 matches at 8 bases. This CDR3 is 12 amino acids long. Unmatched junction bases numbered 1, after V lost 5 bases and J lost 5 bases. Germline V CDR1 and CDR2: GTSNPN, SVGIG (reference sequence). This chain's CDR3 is CAWGTGTGELFF. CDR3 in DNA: TGTGCCTGGGGGACAGGAACCGGGGAGCTGTTTTTT.

This CDR3 reads CASSVTYQPQHF. For the CDR3, the DNA is TGTGCCAGCAGTGTGACTTATCAGCCCCAGCATTTT. The chain couples TRBV28 to TRBJ1-5; D remains unclear. The germline CDR1 and CDR2 sequences are MDHEN and SYDVKM. The CDR3 totals 12 residues. V was cut by 5 bases and J by 5 bases, with 7 bases left in between. Drawing the rest from reference TRBV28 and TRBJ1-5, the complete variable domain is DVKVTQSSRYLVKRTGEKVFLECVQDMDHENMFWYRQDPGLGLRLIYFSYDVKMKEKGDIPEGYSVSREKKERFSLILESASTNQTSMYLCASSVTYQPQHFGDGTRLSIL.

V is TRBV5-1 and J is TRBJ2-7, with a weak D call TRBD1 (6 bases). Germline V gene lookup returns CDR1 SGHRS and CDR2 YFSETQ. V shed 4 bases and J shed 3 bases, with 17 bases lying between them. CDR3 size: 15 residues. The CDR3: CASSPEPTTGYEQYF. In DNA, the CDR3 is TGCGCCAGCAGCCCGGAACCCACGACAGGCTACGAGCAGTACTTC.

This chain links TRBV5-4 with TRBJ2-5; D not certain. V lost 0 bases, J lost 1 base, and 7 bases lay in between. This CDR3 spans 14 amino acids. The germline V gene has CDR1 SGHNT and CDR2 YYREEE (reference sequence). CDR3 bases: TGTGCCAGCAGCTTGGTGGCTAGCCAAGAGACCCAGTACTTC. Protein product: CASSLVASQETQYF.

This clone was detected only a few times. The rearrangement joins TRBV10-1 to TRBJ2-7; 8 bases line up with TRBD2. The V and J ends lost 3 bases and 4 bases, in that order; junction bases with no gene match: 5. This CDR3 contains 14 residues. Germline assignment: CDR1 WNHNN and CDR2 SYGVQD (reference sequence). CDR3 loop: CASSDAGGSYEQYF. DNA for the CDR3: TGCGCCAGCAGTGACGCGGGAGGCTCGTACGAGCAGTACTTC.

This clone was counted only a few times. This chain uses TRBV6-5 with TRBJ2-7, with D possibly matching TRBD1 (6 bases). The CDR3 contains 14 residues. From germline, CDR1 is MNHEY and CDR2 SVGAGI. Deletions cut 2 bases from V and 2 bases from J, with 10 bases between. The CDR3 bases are TGTGCCAGCAGTTACCGGGACAACGCCTACGAGCAGTACTTC. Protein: CASSYRDNAYEQYF.

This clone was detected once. CDR3 DNA sequence: TGCGCCAGCAGCCAAGGTACAGTTAACTATGGCTACACCTTC. Translating it yields CASSQGTVNYGYTF. The J gene is TRBJ1-2, the V gene TRBV4-1; D is ambiguous. The germline V gene encodes CDR1 MGHRA and CDR2 YSYEKL. There are 14 residues in the CDR3. The V and J ends lost 1 base and 1 base respectively, with 7 bases between them.

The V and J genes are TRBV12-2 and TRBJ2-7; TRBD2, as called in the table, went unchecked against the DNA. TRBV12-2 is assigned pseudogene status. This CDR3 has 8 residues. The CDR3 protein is CARGLDYF. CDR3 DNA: TGTGCACGCGGGCTCGATTACTTC.